A selection of T cell receptor beta chains follows, all from one sample in a study of CD4 T cells in relation to SARS-CoV-2 and coronaviruses. Generated by immunoSEQ multiplex PCR, the TCRdb table keeps only in-frame clones and is missing some. The profile shows some 65,000 clones, more than 75% of them singletons. The sequenced sample consisted of memory CD4+ T cells from PBMCs. The receptors were sampled from a human donor in good health. The CDR3 runs from the conserved cysteine through the conserved F or W. D genes are given only for firm matches. Some rows have no size entry. The others give once, few or many, or a class for an expanded clone.

CDR3 DNA	CDR3 protein	V gene	D gene	clone size	J gene
TGTGCCAGCAGCCAACAGGGCCGGGCACCCCTCCACTTT	CASSQQGRAPLHF	TRBV27	.	.	TRBJ1-6
TGTGCCAGCCACTCGTTAGGGGTTGGCACAGATACGCAGTATTTT	CASHSLGVGTDTQYF	TRBV5-4	.	.	TRBJ2-3
TGCGCCAGCAGCTTTGGGGGGGCTCAAAATACGCAGTATTTT	CASSFGGAQNTQYF	TRBV5-1	.	.	TRBJ2-3
TGTGCTAGTGGTTCCAGGGAGGGTACTGAAGCTTTCTTT	CASGSREGTEAFF	TRBV12-5	.	few	TRBJ1-1
TGTGCCAGCAGTGGACTAGCGGGGAGAACCTCCTACGAGCAGTACTTC	CASSGLAGRTSYEQYF	TRBV6-1	TRBD2	.	TRBJ2-7
TGCGCCAGCAGAACCAGCGGGGGCCTGAACACCGGGGAGCTGTTTTTT	CASRTSGGLNTGELFF	TRBV5-1	TRBD2	.	TRBJ2-2
TGCGCCAGCAGCCCCCGCGGCAGGGCGGCCTACGAGCAGTACTTC	CASSPRGRAAYEQYF	TRBV5-1	.	once	TRBJ2-7
TGTGCCAGCAGCTTAAGTCCGGCAGGGAACACTGAAGCTTTCTTT	CASSLSPAGNTEAFF	TRBV7-3	.	.	TRBJ1-1
TGCGCCAGCAGCCCACGGACTAGCGGCCACACCGGGGAGCTGTTTTTT	CASSPRTSGHTGELFF	TRBV4-1	TRBD2	.	TRBJ2-2
TGTGCCAGCAGCGGGAGGGATGGGGATCAGCCCCAGCATTTT	CASSGRDGDQPQHF	TRBV9	.	.	TRBJ1-5
TGCGCCAGCACTGCAAGAAAAGGATCCAATCAGCCCCAGCATTTT	CASTARKGSNQPQHF	TRBV23-1	.	few	TRBJ1-5
TGTGCCTGGAGTCGAAGGGGGAGGACTGAAGCTTTCTTT	CAWSRRGRTEAFF	TRBV30	.	.	TRBJ1-1
TGTGCCAGCAGGCCGGGGCTAGGTGGCTACACCTTC	CASRPGLGGYTF	TRBV2	.	.	TRBJ1-2
TGTGCCAGCAGTTCGGGACCGGGGGAGGAGACCCAGTACTTC	CASSSGPGEETQYF	TRBV6-2/TRBV6-3	.	.	TRBJ2-5
TGTGCCAGCTCACCCCAAGCACCAGAAGCTTTCTTT	CASSPQAPEAFF	TRBV18	.	.	TRBJ1-1
TGTGCCAGTAGTATGCACGCTGGGGTAAGAAGCACAGATACGCAGTATTTT	CASSMHAGVRSTDTQYF	TRBV19	.	.	TRBJ2-3
TGTGCCAGCAGTTTACTGGACGGTAATATGAACACTGAAGCTTTCTTT	CASSLLDGNMNTEAFF	TRBV28	.	.	TRBJ1-1
TGTGCCAGCAGTTTACGTCCCGGGACAGGGAGCTATGGCTACACCTTC	CASSLRPGTGSYGYTF	TRBV6-5	TRBD1	.	TRBJ1-2
TGCGCCAGCAGCGGGACAGGGGGCGGCTATGGCTACACCTTC	CASSGTGGGYGYTF	TRBV5-1	TRBD1	few	TRBJ1-2
TGTGCCAGCAGTCTTCCCGGACAGGGGGCCTCCCACGAGCAGTACTTC	CASSLPGQGASHEQYF	TRBV21-1	.	.	TRBJ2-7
TGTGCCAGCAGTCCAACAGGGGGTAGATATGGCTACACCTTC	CASSPTGGRYGYTF	TRBV6-5	TRBD1	.	TRBJ1-2
TGTGCCAGCAGGGGACAGAACTCTGGAAACACCATATATTTT	CASRGQNSGNTIYF	TRBV6-1	TRBD1	few	TRBJ1-3
TGTGCCAGCAGCTTAGTCCCCCCCCCTGCCGGGGAGCTGTTTTTT	CASSLVPPPAGELFF	TRBV7-2	.	.	TRBJ2-2
TGTGCCAGCACACGGGCAGGGGGCTTTCAGCCCCAGCATTTT	CASTRAGGFQPQHF	TRBV2	TRBD1	.	TRBJ1-5
TGTGCCATCAGTGCCAGGGGAGCGGGCACTGAAGCTTTCTTT	CAISARGAGTEAFF	TRBV10-3	.	.	TRBJ1-1
TGTGCCAGCAGCCCGGAGGTAACCCGGGGGACGCAGTATTTT	CASSPEVTRGTQYF	TRBV5-5	.	.	TRBJ2-3
TGTGCCAGCAGCTTGACAGATACCACTGAAGCTTTCTTT	CASSLTDTTEAFF	TRBV7-9	.	.	TRBJ1-1
TGTGCCAGCCTACAAGGACAGCTAGCAACTAATGAAAAACTGTTTTTT	CASLQGQLATNEKLFF	TRBV18	.	once	TRBJ1-4
TGTGCCAGCAGTTTTTTCCGGACAGGGACAAGTGGCTACACCTTC	CASSFFRTGTSGYTF	TRBV28	TRBD1	few	TRBJ1-2
TGTGCCAGCAGGGCCCCGGACAGGGTTAATTCACCCCTCCACTTT	CASRAPDRVNSPLHF	TRBV28	TRBD1	.	TRBJ1-6
TGTGCCAGCAGTTACTCGCAGGGATCGCTCGAGCAGTACTTC	CASSYSQGSLEQYF	TRBV6-2/TRBV6-3	.	.	TRBJ2-7
TGTGCCAGCAGAGACCCAATCGGGGAGCTGTTTTTT	CASRDPIGELFF	TRBV6-5	.	.	TRBJ2-2
TGCGCCAGCAGCGCGGGAGATCGACAGGACACTGGGGCCAACGTCCTGACTTTC	CASSAGDRQDTGANVLTF	TRBV5-1	.	.	TRBJ2-6